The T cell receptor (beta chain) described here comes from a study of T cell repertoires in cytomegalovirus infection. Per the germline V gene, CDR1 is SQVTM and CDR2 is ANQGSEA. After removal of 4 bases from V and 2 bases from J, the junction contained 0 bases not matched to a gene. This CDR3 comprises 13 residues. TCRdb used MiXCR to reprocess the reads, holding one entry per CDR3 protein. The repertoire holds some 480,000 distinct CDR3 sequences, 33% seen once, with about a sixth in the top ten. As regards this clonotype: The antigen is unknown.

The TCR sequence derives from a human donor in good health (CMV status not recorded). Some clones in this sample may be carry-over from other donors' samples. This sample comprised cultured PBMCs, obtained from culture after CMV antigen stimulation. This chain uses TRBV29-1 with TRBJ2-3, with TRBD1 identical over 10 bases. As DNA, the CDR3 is TGCAGCGTTGGACAGGGGGCCACAGATACGCAGTATTTT. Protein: CSVGQGATDTQYF.